A single sample gave rise to the 18 T cell receptor beta chains below, sequenced in a study of T-cell reconstitution after alpha-beta-depleted transplantation in children. For TCRbeta, the library was prepared with unique molecular identifiers. TCRdb re-analysed the PCR reads in MiXCR, keeping a single row per CDR3 protein. Counted here are hundreds of thousands of distinct CDR3 sequences, 15% to 20% occurring once; the ten biggest clones make up about 32%. Material: PBMCs, mostly from graft donor cells, obtained 360 days after TCRalphabeta/CD19-depleted stem cell transplant. The receptors come from a boy less than two years old who had a stem cell transplant for Wiskott-Aldrich syndrome, so the T cells may come from the graft donor.

Comments on this clonotype: A much larger clone is a single base away; this may be a read error. The chain is built from TRBV5-1 and TRBJ1-1, with TRBD1 as a possible D gene (6 bases). From germline, CDR1 is SGHRS and CDR2 YFSETQ. The CDR3 is made up of 14 amino acids. Trimming took off 0 bases at V and 1 base at J, with 7 bases between the two ends. The CDR3 sequence: CASSLEGGNTEAFF. The CDR3 DNA follows: TGCGCCAGCAGCTTGGAGGGGGGGAACACTGAAGCTTTCTTT.

This clonotype has just a few counts. This chain uses TRBV25-1 with TRBJ2-2; 8 bases match TRBD1. CDR1 and CDR2 (germline): MGHDK, SYGVNS. After removal of 10 bases from V and 3 bases from J, the junction contained 7 bases not matched to a gene. The CDR3 extends over 14 amino acids. The CDR3 reads CANQGAKDTGELFF. The CDR3 DNA follows: TGTGCCAACCAGGGGGCAAAGGACACCGGGGAGCTGTTTTTT.

The DNA of the CDR3 is TGTGCCAGCAGTTTAAAGGGGGCAAGGGAGCAGTACTTC. It is translated as CASSLKGAREQYF. The chain carries TRBV27 and TRBJ2-7; 7 nucleotides match TRBD1. CDR1 is MNHEY and CDR2 is SMNVEV in the germline V gene (reference sequence). The CDR3 has 13 amino acids. With 2 bases clipped from V and 7 bases from J, the junction kept 5 bases outside the gene matches.

The chain employs TRBV12-3 or TRBV12-4 and TRBJ1-5; D unclear. V lost 1 base and J 2 bases, leaving 9 bases between the germline ends. The CDR3 contains 15 residues. CDR3 sequence (DNA): TGTGCCAGCAGTTTAGGGGGAGGTCGCAATCAGCCCCAGCATTTT. This translates into CASSLGGGRNQPQHF.

The genes are TRBV5-1 and TRBJ1-1; 8 bases are a match to TRBD1. Germline V gives CDR1 SGHRS, CDR2 YFSETQ. There are 16 residues in the CDR3. The V gene end was trimmed by 2 bases and the J gene end by 6 bases; junction bases not matched to a gene: 12. For the CDR3, the DNA is TGCGCCAGCAGCTTTACTGATTCACAGGGGGGCCCTGAAGCTTTCTTT. Its translation: CASSFTDSQGGPEAFF.

This clonotype was counted only a few times. V usage is TRBV7-6 and J usage is TRBJ2-2, with 7 bases that match TRBD1. The germline V gene encodes CDR1 SGHVS and CDR2 FNYEAQ. V shed 5 bases and J 3 bases; nucleotides not matched to a gene: 9. The CDR3 is 16 residues long. The CDR3 nucleotides are TGTGCCAGCAGCACTCGACAGGGATTGTACACCGGGGAGCTGTTTTTT. It translates to CASSTRQGLYTGELFF.

This clonotype was seen ten or more times. V gene TRBV12-3 or TRBV12-4 combines with J gene TRBJ1-6; perhaps TRBD1 as D (6 bases). Trimming pared 6 bases from V and 6 bases from J, leaving 15 bases between. The length of the CDR3 is 15 residues. The CDR3 region has the DNA TGTGCCAGCAGAATGACAGGTCCTTCTAATTCACCCCTCCACTTT. Translation gives CASRMTGPSNSPLHF.

In nucleotides, the CDR3 is TGCAGCGTTGTAACACAGGGTACCTACGAGCAGTACTTC. Amino acids: CSVVTQGTYEQYF. The chain links TRBV29-1 to TRBJ2-7; tentative D call: TRBD1 (6 bases). Germline V gene data show CDR1 as SQVTM and CDR2 as ANQGSEA. With 4 bases removed from V and 2 bases from J, the gap between germline ends came to 12 bases. The CDR3 runs to 13 residues.

The sample holds many counts of this clonotype. The rearrangement uses TRBV5-1 and TRBJ2-1, with 7 bases aligning to TRBD1. Trimming took 2 bases from V and 4 from J; bases not matched to a gene: 3. The CDR3 length is 14 residues. CDR1 SGHRS and CDR2 YFSETQ come from the germline V gene. CDR3 bases: TGCGCCAGCAGCTTAGGGGACAGTTACAATGAGCAGTTCTTC. This gives the protein CASSLGDSYNEQFF. The variable domain in full, with the rest retrieved from reference TRBV5-1 and TRBJ2-1, is KAGVTQTPRYLIKTRGQQVTLSCSPISGHRSVSWYQQTPGQGLQFLFEYFSETQRNKGNFPGRFSGRQFSNSRSEMNVSTLELGDSALYLCASSLGDSYNEQFFGPGTRLTVL.

In its sample, this clonotype was seen many times. The chain recombines TRBV20-1 with TRBJ2-3; possibly TRBD1 for D (5 bases). In germline, CDR1 is DFQATT, CDR2 SNEGSKA (reference sequence). The CDR3 consists of 15 residues. Trimming pared 0 bases from V and 2 bases from J, leaving 12 bases between. The CDR3 loop reads CSARDRGLTTDTQYF. The CDR3 DNA reads as TGCAGTGCTAGAGATAGGGGTCTAACCACAGATACGCAGTATTTT.

V usage is TRBV11-1 and J usage is TRBJ2-1, with 13 bases that match TRBD2. Unmatched junction bases numbered 12, after V lost 5 bases and J lost 5 bases. The CDR3 has 18 residues. Germline V gene lookup returns CDR1 SGHAT and CDR2 FQDESV (reference sequence). This CDR3 reads CASSTIPGLAGANNEQFF. DNA for the CDR3: TGTGCCAGCAGCACCATCCCAGGACTAGCGGGAGCCAACAATGAGCAGTTCTTC.

The DNA for the CDR3 is TGTGCCAGCAGTTTAGGGTTGCGGGAGTGGGCCTCCTACGAGCAGTACTTC. Translating gives CASSLGLREWASYEQYF. This chain links TRBV12-3 or TRBV12-4 with TRBJ2-7; 7 bases align to TRBD2. The CDR3 length is 17 residues. V gave up 1 base and J gave up 0 bases; unmatched junction bases: 9.

In this sample, this clonotype turned up a few times. The chain links TRBV6-1 to TRBJ2-2, with a weak D call TRBD2 (5 bases). The germline V gene encodes CDR1 MNHNS and CDR2 SASEGT. The CDR3 runs 16 residues. V lost 2 bases and J lost 2, with 12 bases in between. The CDR3 here is CASSEWVRANTGELFF. The CDR3, as DNA: TGTGCCAGCAGTGAATGGGTGCGGGCTAACACCGGGGAGCTGTTTTTT.

J is TRBJ2-7 and V is TRBV23-1, with TRBD1 matching 7 bases. TRBV23-1 is treated as an ORF (open reading frame) with a function not yet certain. The CDR3 loop spans 15 amino acids. With 7 bases clipped from V and 4 bases from J, the junction kept 13 bases outside the gene matches. The CDR3 loop is CASTRPPGQQYEQYF. For the CDR3, the DNA is TGCGCCAGCACCCGCCCCCCGGGACAGCAGTACGAGCAGTACTTC.

This chain links TRBV5-1 with TRBJ2-1; 12 nucleotides align to TRBD2. J gave up 5 bases and V 4 bases, and 13 bases lay outside the gene matches. The V gene's germline CDR1 is SGHRS and CDR2 YFSETQ. This CDR3 has 18 residues. DNA of the CDR3: TGCGCCAGCAGCCGACTAGCGGGAGAGGTGTCCCCCCACAATGAGCAGTTCTTC. Its translation: CASSRLAGEVSPHNEQFF.

V and J are TRBV5-5 and TRBJ1-2; D not certain. Trimming stripped 1 base from V and 3 bases from J, with 7 bases between. The length of the CDR3 is 13 residues. Germline V gives CDR1 SGHKS, CDR2 YYEKEE (reference sequence). CDR3 loop: CASSLYSHYGYTF. The CDR3 DNA reads as TGTGCCAGCAGCTTGTACAGCCACTATGGCTACACCTTC.

In nucleotides, the CDR3 is TGTGCCAGCAGCTTCCCGACCCCGGTGGACCAAGAGACCCAGTACTTC. It is translated as CASSFPTPVDQETQYF. This rearrangement joins TRBV7-9 to TRBJ2-5; D gene ambiguous. There are 16 residues in the CDR3. Deletions cut 3 bases from V and 0 bases from J, with 14 bases between. The germline V gene has CDR1 SEHNR and CDR2 FQNEAQ (reference sequence).

This clonotype has a handful of counts. The rearrangement links TRBV28 to TRBJ1-5; no definite D call. Germline V gives CDR1 MDHEN, CDR2 SYDVKM. V gave up 2 bases and J gave up 0 bases, with 8 bases separating them. This CDR3 spans 15 amino acids. The CDR3 protein is CASSLGLISNQPQHF. DNA for the CDR3: TGTGCCAGCAGTTTAGGGCTGATTAGCAATCAGCCCCAGCATTTT. The full variable domain, completed using reference TRBV28 and TRBJ1-5, is DVKVTQSSRYLVKRTGEKVFLECVQDMDHENMFWYRQDPGLGLRLIYFSYDVKMKEKGDIPEGYSVSREKKERFSLILESASTNQTSMYLCASSLGLISNQPQHFGDGTRLSIL.